The 31 T cell receptor beta chains below were found in one sample sequenced in a study of cytomegalovirus exposure and HLA in healthy donors. Sequencing was performed with immunoSEQ multiplex PCR; in TCRdb, only in-frame clones are kept and a portion is missing. Found here are 55,000 to 75,000 clones, 95% to 97% of them singletons; the top ten hold around 1%. The specimen was PBMCs. The receptors here all came from a woman aged 18 to 35 in good health and CMV-seronegative.

The V and J genes are TRBV9 and TRBJ2-5; TRBD2 agrees at 13 bases. Germline CDR1 reads SGDLS; CDR2 reads YYNGEE. The ends lost 3 bases at V and 3 bases at J; junction bases unmatched: 11. The CDR3 is 18 amino acids. CDR3 nucleotide sequence: TGTGCCAGCAGCGCCCGGTTACTAGCGGGGGGGCTGAAAGAGACCCAGTACTTC. Its translation is CASSARLLAGGLKETQYF.

The V call is TRBV7-9, the J call TRBJ2-3; D might be TRBD2 (5 bases). The CDR3 length is 15 residues. Germline assignment: CDR1 SEHNR and CDR2 FQNEAQ (reference sequence). Trimming cost V 4 bases and J 1 base, with 12 bases left between them. CDR3 loop: CASSSVEGGTDTQYF. CDR3 in DNA: TGTGCCAGCAGCTCGGTCGAGGGCGGCACAGATACGCAGTATTTT.

This chain links TRBV28 with TRBJ1-2; unclear D gene. Germline V gene data show CDR1 as MDHEN and CDR2 as SYDVKM. V was trimmed by 10 bases and J by 2 bases, leaving 14 bases between them. The CDR3 contains 13 residues. The CDR3 is CATSLWANYGYTF. The CDR3 DNA is TGTGCCACCTCTTTGTGGGCCAACTATGGCTACACCTTC.

The CDR3 DNA follows: TGTGCCAGCAGTTTACTCTGGACTGTCTATGGCTACACCTTC. This codes for CASSLLWTVYGYTF. The chain joins TRBV28 to TRBJ1-2; no definite D call. Per the germline V gene, CDR1 is MDHEN and CDR2 is SYDVKM. The CDR3 loop spans 14 amino acids. Trimming left V 2 bases short and J 4 bases short, with 11 bases between.

The V and J genes are TRBV5-6 and TRBJ2-7, with 10 bases matching TRBD1. J was trimmed by 2 bases and V by 4 bases; bases with no gene match: 9. CDR3 length: 16 residues. Per the germline V gene, CDR1 is SGHDT and CDR2 is YYEEEE. The CDR3 here is CASSHPPGQGTYEQYF. In DNA form, the CDR3 reads TGTGCCAGCAGCCACCCCCCGGGACAGGGGACCTACGAGCAGTACTTC.

The chain employs TRBV28 and TRBJ1-5; D remains ambiguous. V lost 6 bases to trimming and J lost 9 bases, with 15 bases between them. Per the germline V gene, CDR1 is MDHEN and CDR2 is SYDVKM. The CDR3 length is 13 residues. The CDR3: CASSPDIAGPQHF. In DNA form, the CDR3 reads TGTGCCAGCAGCCCCGACATAGCGGGGCCCCAGCATTTT.

Regarding this clone: Other DNA sequences in this specimen translate into the identical CDR3. The chain carries TRBV18 and TRBJ2-4; no clear D gene. V was pared by 3 bases and J by 0 bases, with 9 bases between. The CDR3 is 15 residues long. Looked up from germline, CDR1 is KGHSH and CDR2 is LQKENI. CDR3: CASSPSGLAKNIQYF. The CDR3 DNA reads as TGTGCCAGCTCACCGTCCGGTCTAGCCAAAAACATTCAGTACTTC.

The chain has TRBV5-4 and TRBJ2-7; no reliable D call. Looked up from germline, CDR1 is SGHNT and CDR2 is YYREEE (reference sequence). The CDR3 is 14 amino acids. Deletions cut 2 bases from V and 0 bases from J, with 9 bases between. CDR3: CASSLEASSYEQYF. The CDR3 DNA reads as TGTGCCAGCAGCTTAGAGGCGTCCTCCTACGAGCAGTACTTC. Full variable domain (rest looked up from reference TRBV5-4 and TRBJ2-7): ETGVTQSPTHLIKTRGQQVTLRCSSQSGHNTVSWYQQALGQGPQFIFQYYREEENGRGNFPPRFSGLQFPNYSSELNVNALELDDSALYLCASSLEASSYEQYFGPGTRLTVT.

The rearrangement links TRBV9 to TRBJ2-2; TRBD2 matches 10 bases. Germline trimming cut 0 bases from V and 3 bases from J; bases unmatched to any gene: 8. CDR1 is SGDLS, CDR2 YYNGEE, per germline. The CDR3 spans 18 residues. This chain's CDR3 is CASSVGLAGAPDTGELFF. For the CDR3, the DNA is TGTGCCAGCAGCGTAGGGCTAGCGGGGGCCCCAGACACCGGGGAGCTGTTTTTT.

The rearrangement uses TRBV4-3 and TRBJ2-1; D may be TRBD2 (6 bases). V shed 4 bases and J shed 6 bases, with 19 bases lying between them. Germline loops: CDR1 LGHNA, CDR2 YSLEER. The CDR3 length is 16 residues. Written as DNA, the CDR3 is TGCGCCAGCAGCCCCACGTTGGCCCGGGGAGGCAATGAGCAGTTCTTC. It is translated as CASSPTLARGGNEQFF.

The chain links TRBV19 to TRBJ2-7; no firm D call. Germline CDR1 and CDR2: LNHDA and SQIVND (reference sequence). Trimming stripped 4 bases from V and 3 bases from J, with 7 bases between. This CDR3 has 12 amino acids. CDR3 in DNA: TGTGCCAGTAGTACTGTCGGCTACGAGCAGTACTTC. Its protein is CASSTVGYEQYF.

Only one count was recorded for this clone. The chain couples TRBV7-3 to TRBJ1-2; weak D call: TRBD1 (6 bases). CDR1 is SGHTA and CDR2 is FQGTGA in the germline V gene. V lost 0 bases, J lost 6 bases, and 14 bases lay in between. The CDR3 is 15 residues long. This CDR3 reads CASSLTDSNRDGYTF. DNA of the CDR3: TGTGCCAGCAGCTTAACAGACAGTAACAGGGATGGCTACACCTTC.

The rearrangement uses TRBV2 and TRBJ2-7; possibly TRBD2 for D (6 bases). The germline CDR1 and CDR2 sequences are SNHLY and FYNNEI. The CDR3 is 13 residues long. Trimming shortened V by 7 bases and J by 2 bases, and 12 bases separated the two germline ends. The CDR3 DNA follows: TGTGCCAGCACGGGGGAGACAACCTACGAGCAGTACTTC. Its protein is CASTGETTYEQYF.

The rearrangement links TRBV7-9 to TRBJ1-2; D gene unclear. The CDR3 extends over 13 amino acids. Germline CDR1 SEHNR, CDR2 FQNEAQ (reference sequence). V was clipped by 8 bases and J by 5 bases, with 15 bases between them. The CDR3 DNA sequence: TGTGCCAGCGGATACCAGGCGGGGTATGGCTACACCTTC. It translates to CASGYQAGYGYTF. Full variable domain (rest looked up from reference TRBV7-9 and TRBJ1-2): DTGVSQNPRHKITKRGQNVTFRCDPISEHNRLYWYRQTLGQGPEFLTYFQNEAQLEKSRLLSDRFSAERPKGSFSTLEIQRTEQGDSAMYLCASGYQAGYGYTFGSGTRLTVV.

The CDR3 bases are TGTGCCAGCACCTTAGGGGGGGGGCGGCCCCAGCATTTT. It encodes CASTLGGGRPQHF. The chain couples TRBV28 to TRBJ1-5; perhaps TRBD1 as D (6 bases). The CDR3 loop spans 13 amino acids. CDR1 and CDR2 from the germline V gene are MDHEN and SYDVKM. Trimming took 7 bases from V and 9 from J, leaving 16 bases between them.

The chain has TRBV4-3 and TRBJ2-5; TRBD1 matches 7 bases. Trimming cost V 5 bases and J 2 bases; bases outside gene matches: 8. Germline values: CDR1 LGHNA, CDR2 YSLEER. The CDR3 has 15 residues. Written as DNA, the CDR3 is TGCGCCAGCAGCAGGTTTGGCAGGGGGCAAGAGACCCAGTACTTC. As protein: CASSRFGRGQETQYF.

The genes are TRBV11-2 and TRBJ2-5; D gene ambiguous. V lost 1 base and J lost 5, with 11 bases in between. The germline gives CDR1 SGHAT, CDR2 FQNNGV. This CDR3 is 14 amino acids long. The CDR3 DNA follows: TGTGCCAGCAGCTTAGCCGGCCCCGGGGAGACCCAGTACTTC. Amino acids: CASSLAGPGETQYF.

The V call is TRBV19, the J call TRBJ2-3; D ambiguous. The germline CDR1 and CDR2 sequences are LNHDA and SQIVND (reference sequence). V was cut by 0 bases and J by 1 base, with 5 bases left in between. CDR3 length: 14 residues. CDR3 bases: TGTGCCAGTAGTATAGATCGGGGCACAGATACGCAGTATTTT. Protein sequence: CASSIDRGTDTQYF.

As concerns this clone: Within the sample, other DNA sequences also encode this same CDR3. The chain couples TRBV11-2 to TRBJ2-7, with a possible D match to TRBD1 (5 bases). CDR1 is SGHAT and CDR2 is FQNNGV in the germline V gene. The V gene lost 1 base and the J gene lost 3 bases, with 7 bases spanning the gap. The CDR3 has 13 residues. The CDR3 here is CASSLGQSYEQYF. The CDR3 region has the DNA TGTGCCAGCAGCTTAGGACAGAGCTACGAGCAGTACTTC.

The V and J genes are TRBV5-1 and TRBJ2-1, with 8 nucleotides matching TRBD1. Germline CDR1 and CDR2: SGHRS and YFSETQ. J lost 4 bases, V lost 4 bases, and 7 bases had no gene match. This CDR3 contains 15 residues. CDR3 nucleotide sequence: TGCGCCAGCAGCGACCAGGGGGCGAGGTACAATGAGCAGTTCTTC. Translation: CASSDQGARYNEQFF.

The chain joins TRBV6-6 to TRBJ1-1, with a possible D match to TRBD1 (6 bases). V lost 7 bases to trimming and J lost 1 base, with 13 bases between them. The CDR3 extends over 14 amino acids. CDR1 and CDR2 (germline): MNHNY, SVGAGI (reference sequence). The CDR3 loop reads CASTRGGANTEAFF. In nucleotides, the CDR3 is TGTGCCAGCACCCGGGGGGGCGCGAACACTGAAGCTTTCTTT.

This chain joins TRBV18 and TRBJ1-5; D gene unclear. V shed 2 bases and J shed 5 bases, with 13 bases lying between them. CDR1 and CDR2 (germline): KGHSH, LQKENI. This CDR3 comprises 15 residues. The CDR3 DNA is TGTGCCAGCTCACCAATGTTGGGGAGGGATCAGCCCCAGCATTTT. Translation gives CASSPMLGRDQPQHF. Full variable domain (rest looked up from reference TRBV18 and TRBJ1-5): NAGVMQNPRHLVRRRGQEARLRCSPMKGHSHVYWYRQLPEEGLKFMVYLQKENIIDESGMPKERFSAEFPKEGPSILRIQQVVRGDSAAYFCASSPMLGRDQPQHFGDGTRLSIL.

This clone was detected once. The J gene is TRBJ1-5, the V gene TRBV7-2; no reliable D call. Trimming removed 5 bases from V and 1 base from J, with 12 bases in between. Germline CDR1 is SGHTA and CDR2 is FQGNSA. This CDR3 contains 15 residues. For the CDR3, the DNA is TGTGCCAGCAGCCCGACCCGACAAAGCAATCAGCCCCAGCATTTT. Encoded protein: CASSPTRQSNQPQHF.

This clone has only one observation. This chain links TRBV28 with TRBJ1-5; the D is unclear. Trimming stripped 5 bases from V and 2 bases from J, with 16 bases between. The CDR3 totals 16 residues. Germline lookup yields CDR1 MDHEN and CDR2 SYDVKM. Here the CDR3 DNA reads TGTGCCAGCAGTCCCGGACTAAATGGGGGCAATCAGCCCCAGCATTTT. Translated, it gives CASSPGLNGGNQPQHF.

The CDR3 reads CASSVGAGGPYEQYF. CDR3 bases: TGTGCCAGCAGTGTGGGCGCGGGCGGGCCCTACGAGCAGTACTTC. V and J are TRBV2 and TRBJ2-7; tentative D call: TRBD2 (5 bases). The CDR3 sequence is 15 residues long. Per the germline V gene, CDR1 is SNHLY and CDR2 is FYNNEI. V lost 4 bases and J lost 2, with 15 bases in between.

The chain has TRBV2 and TRBJ2-2, with 8 bases that match TRBD2. Germline V gives CDR1 SNHLY, CDR2 FYNNEI. CDR3 length: 16 amino acids. The V and J ends lost 6 bases and 0 bases, in that order; junction bases with no gene match: 6. CDR3 coding DNA: TGTGCCAGCAGCCCCCCCGGGGGGGCGAACACCGGGGAGCTGTTTTTT. It is translated as CASSPPGGANTGELFF.

The gene calls are TRBV7-2 and TRBJ2-5, with D possibly being TRBD2 (6 bases). The germline V and J ends were trimmed by 4 bases and 4 bases, with 10 bases remaining between them. The CDR3 runs to 13 residues. Germline values: CDR1 SGHTA, CDR2 FQGNSA. CDR3 DNA sequence: TGTGCCAGCAGCTCCGTGGGAGGAGAGACCCAGTACTTC. It translates to CASSSVGGETQYF.

The chain has TRBV6-5 and TRBJ2-2; the D gene is possibly TRBD2 (5 bases). Trimming cost V 6 bases and J 7 bases, with 12 bases left between them. The CDR3 extends over 13 amino acids. CDR1 is MNHEY, CDR2 SVGAGI, per germline. The CDR3 loop is CASSRGRGGELFF. CDR3 sequence (DNA): TGTGCCAGCAGCAGAGGACGGGGCGGGGAGCTGTTTTTT.

This clone has just one count. The J gene is TRBJ2-5, the V gene TRBV7-3; 10 bases line up with TRBD1. The CDR3 sequence is 18 residues long. The germline V gene encodes CDR1 SGHTA and CDR2 FQGTGA. J gave up 5 bases and V 2 bases, and 14 bases lay outside the gene matches. The CDR3, as DNA: TGTGCCAGCAGCTTAGGTCCGCCGGGGGGACAGGGGACGGAGACCCAGTACTTC. Translated: CASSLGPPGGQGTETQYF.

The CDR3 loop reads CASSARTGPGTGELFF. The CDR3, as DNA: TGTGCCAGCAGCGCCCGGACAGGGCCCGGCACCGGGGAGCTGTTTTTT. This chain links TRBV6-4 with TRBJ2-2; 8 bases fit TRBD1. J gave up 4 bases and V 6 bases, and 10 bases lay outside the gene matches. Germline V gene lookup returns CDR1 MRHNA and CDR2 SNTAGT. The CDR3 is 16 residues long.

This clone was found once. The chain links TRBV30 to TRBJ1-1; maybe TRBD1 (5 bases). Germline V gives CDR1 GTSNPN, CDR2 SVGIG (reference sequence). The CDR3 extends over 12 amino acids. V lost 4 bases and J lost 4, with 10 bases in between. The DNA of the CDR3 is TGTGCCTGGACCCCGGGACTCACTGAAGCTTTCTTT. It yields the protein CAWTPGLTEAFF.